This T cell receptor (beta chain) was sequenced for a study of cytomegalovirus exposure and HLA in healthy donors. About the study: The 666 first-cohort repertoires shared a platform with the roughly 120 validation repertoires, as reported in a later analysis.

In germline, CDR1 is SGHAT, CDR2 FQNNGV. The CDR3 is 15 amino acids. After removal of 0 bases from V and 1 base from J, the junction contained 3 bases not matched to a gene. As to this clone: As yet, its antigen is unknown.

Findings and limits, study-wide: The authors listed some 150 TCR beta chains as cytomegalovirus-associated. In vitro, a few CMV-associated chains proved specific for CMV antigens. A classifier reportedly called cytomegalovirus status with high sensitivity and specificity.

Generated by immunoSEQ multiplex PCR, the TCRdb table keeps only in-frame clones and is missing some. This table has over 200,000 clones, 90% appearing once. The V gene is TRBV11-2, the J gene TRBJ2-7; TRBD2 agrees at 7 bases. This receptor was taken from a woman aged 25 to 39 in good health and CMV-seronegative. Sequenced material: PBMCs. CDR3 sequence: CASSLDASGSYEQYF. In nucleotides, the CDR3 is TGTGCCAGCAGCTTAGATGCTAGCGGATCCTACGAGCAGTACTTC.